A selection of T cell receptor beta chains follows, all from one sample in a study of T cell repertoires in cytomegalovirus infection. MiXCR was run by TCRdb on the reads, yielding one entry per CDR3 protein. The top ten hold roughly 10% of the sample, which has hundreds of thousands of distinct CDR3 sequences, 11% seen once. What was sequenced was PBMCs. Receptors were obtained from a human donor in good health (CMV status not recorded). Some clones in this sample may be carry-over from other donors' samples. CDR3s include the opening cysteine and the closing phenylalanine or tryptophan. D genes are given only for firm matches. Rows give clone size only sometimes, using once, few, many, or a class for an expanded clone.

>TRBJ1-1|TRBV2|.|.
CASSEGTVNTEAFF
TGTGCCAGCAGTGAGGGGACCGTGAACACTGAAGCTTTCTTT
>TRBJ2-6|TRBV7-8|TRBD1|.
CASSSGTGPFSSGANVLTF
TGTGCCAGCAGCTCCGGGACAGGGCCCTTTTCTTCTGGGGCCAACGTCCTGACTTTC
>TRBJ2-2|TRBV19|TRBD2|many
CASSQGGPGLADTGELFF
TGTGCCAGTAGTCAAGGGGGACCGGGACTAGCGGACACCGGGGAGCTGTTTTTT
>TRBJ2-3|TRBV11-3|TRBD2|many
CASSLGGSSTDTQYF
TGTGCCAGCAGCTTAGGCGGGAGTAGCACAGATACGCAGTATTTT
>TRBJ2-3|TRBV13|.|.
CASSLEASSSTDTQYF
TGTGCCAGCAGCTTAGAGGCCAGTTCTAGCACAGATACGCAGTATTTT
>TRBJ2-4|TRBV5-1|.|.
CASSLKAEAKNIQYF
TGCGCCAGCAGCTTAAAGGCAGAAGCCAAAAACATTCAGTACTTC
>TRBJ2-2|TRBV7-6|.|many
CASSLAAGENTGELFF
TGTGCCAGCAGCTTAGCCGCAGGGGAAAACACCGGGGAGCTGTTTTTT
>TRBJ2-3|TRBV6-1|.|many
CASSLTAVPSRSDTQYF
TGTGCCAGCAGCTTGACGGCGGTCCCTTCCAGATCAGATACGCAGTATTTT
>TRBJ1-6|TRBV19|.|.
CASSEQNSPLHF
TGTGCCAGTAGTGAGCAAAATTCACCCCTCCACTTT
>TRBJ2-1|TRBV15|.|.
CATRRASSYNEQFF
TGTGCCACCAGGCGTGCTTCCTCCTACAATGAGCAGTTCTTC
>TRBJ2-1|TRBV19|.|.
CASSMLSEIYNEQFF
TGTGCCAGTAGTATGTTAAGCGAAATCTACAATGAGCAGTTCTTC
>TRBJ2-1|TRBV5-1|.|many
CASSLVAASSYNEQFF
TGCGCCAGCAGCTTGGTGGCAGCAAGCTCCTACAATGAGCAGTTCTTC
>TRBJ2-5|TRBV2|.|.
CASTAGKGQETQYF
TGTGCCAGCACGGCGGGAAAAGGGCAAGAGACCCAGTACTTC
>TRBJ2-2|TRBV2|.|once
CASSSRQIRTGELFF
TGTGCCAGCAGTTCTCGACAGATCCGCACCGGGGAGCTGTTTTTT
>TRBJ1-1|TRBV13|TRBD1|few
CASSMTGTGDTEAFF
TGTGCCAGCAGCATGACCGGGACAGGGGACACTGAAGCTTTCTTT
>TRBJ2-1|TRBV6-4|.|.
CASSDYSDLADEQFF
TGTGCCAGCAGTGACTACAGCGACCTCGCCGATGAGCAGTTCTTC
>TRBJ1-1|TRBV20-1|.|few
CSASIGRRGRIEAFF
TGCAGTGCTAGCATAGGGAGGAGGGGTAGGATTGAAGCTTTCTTT
>TRBJ2-7|TRBV23-1|TRBD2|.
CASSQRVLAGGRGKSYEQYF
TGCGCCAGCAGTCAGCGCGTACTAGCGGGGGGACGGGGGAAATCCTACGAGCAGTACTTC
>TRBJ2-7|TRBV3-1|.|.
CASSQGPRPRDEQYF
TGTGCCAGCAGCCAAGGTCCCAGACCAAGAGATGAGCAGTACTTC
>TRBJ2-7|TRBV3-1|.|few
CASSQVGGGLSISYEQYF
TGTGCCAGCAGCCAAGTTGGCGGGGGCCTCTCAATTTCCTACGAGCAGTACTTC
>TRBJ1-2|TRBV19|TRBD1|many
CATRTGQHYGYTF
TGTGCCACCCGGACAGGGCAGCACTATGGCTACACCTTC
>TRBJ2-7|TRBV29-1|TRBD2|many
CSVGVRAGDKYEQYF
TGCAGCGTTGGAGTGAGGGCGGGAGATAAATACGAGCAGTACTTC
>TRBJ1-2|TRBV27|TRBD1|many
CASSLAPGGNYGYTF
TGTGCCAGCAGTTTAGCCCCAGGGGGGAACTATGGCTACACCTTC
>TRBJ2-7|TRBV19|.|many
CASSISGLSYEQYF
TGTGCCAGTAGTATCTCTGGACTGAGCTACGAGCAGTACTTC
>TRBJ1-6|TRBV5-1|.|.
CASSLAGGKGNSPLHF
TGCGCCAGCAGCTTGGCCGGAGGTAAGGGGAATTCACCCCTCCACTTT
>TRBJ1-6|TRBV4-1|.|.
CASSQDGRVMTPLHF
TGCGCCAGCAGCCAAGATGGGAGGGTAATGACGCCCCTCCACTTT
>TRBJ1-5|TRBV9|.|.
CASSVDGGSNQPQHF
TGTGCCAGCAGCGTAGATGGCGGTTCCAATCAGCCCCAGCATTTT
>TRBJ1-6|TRBV5-6|.|.
CASSLADRPHSPLHF
TGTGCCAGCAGCTTGGCAGACAGGCCCCATTCACCCCTCCACTTT
>TRBJ1-1|TRBV3-1|.|.
CASSQAGGLLGF
TGTGCCAGCAGCCAAGCGGGGGGCCTTCTGGGCTTT
>TRBJ1-1|TRBV7-9|.|once
CASSLSGLMNTEAFF
TGTGCCAGCAGCTTGTCGGGACTGATGAACACTGAAGCTTTCTTT
>TRBJ2-4|TRBV7-2|.|many
CATEQGPSLAGGKNIQYF
TGTGCCACCGAACAGGGCCCCTCGCTGGCCGGGGGCAAAAACATTCAGTACTTC
>TRBJ2-7|TRBV28|.|few
CASSFYTYEQYF
TGTGCCAGCAGTTTTTACACCTACGAGCAGTACTTC
>TRBJ2-7|TRBV4-1|.|many
CASSPGRGSSYEQYF
TGCGCCAGCAGCCCTGGAAGGGGCTCCTCCTACGAGCAGTACTTC
>TRBJ2-3|TRBV2|TRBD1|.
CASRLQTGTGTDTQYF
TGTGCCAGCAGGCTTCAGACCGGGACAGGGACGGATACGCAGTATTTT
>TRBJ2-7|TRBV7-8|.|many
CASSLGSAGNSYEQYF
TGTGCCAGCAGCTTGGGCTCGGCAGGCAACTCCTACGAGCAGTACTTC
>TRBJ2-1|TRBV20-1|TRBD2|many
CSAMSRTGISGRGRIYEQFF
TGCAGTGCCATGTCGAGGACAGGGATTAGCGGGAGGGGCCGGATTTATGAGCAGTTCTTC
>TRBJ2-2|TRBV4-1|.|many
CASSQGKSNTGELFF
TGCGCCAGCAGCCAAGGGAAAAGTAACACCGGGGAGCTGTTTTTT
>TRBJ1-5|TRBV19|.|many
CASSIGRHNQPQHF
TGTGCCAGTAGTATAGGACGGCACAATCAGCCCCAGCATTTT
>TRBJ2-5|TRBV7-9|TRBD2|many
CASSLGRARGEKETQYF
TGTGCCAGCAGCTTAGGTCGGGCGCGGGGGGAAAAGGAGACCCAGTACTTC
>TRBJ1-5|TRBV19|.|many
CASSISRGSSQPQHF
TGTGCCAGTAGTATATCCCGGGGAAGTAGTCAGCCCCAGCATTTT
>TRBJ2-7|TRBV11-2|TRBD2|many
CASSLGTSGSGYEQYF
TGTGCCAGCAGCCTTGGGACTAGCGGGAGCGGATACGAGCAGTACTTC
>TRBJ2-1|TRBV2|.|once
CASVEDGLNEQFF
TGTGCCAGCGTTGAGGACGGACTCAATGAGCAGTTCTTC
>TRBJ2-2|TRBV20-1|.|few
CSARDDRSGELFF
TGCAGTGCTAGAGATGACAGGAGCGGGGAGCTGTTTTTT
>TRBJ1-2|TRBV10-3|.|many
CAIRDGGNGYTF
TGTGCCATCAGGGACGGGGGGAATGGCTACACCTTC
>TRBJ1-4|TRBV29-1|.|few
CSVRVVNNEKLFF
TGCAGCGTTAGAGTGGTAAACAATGAAAAACTGTTTTTT
>TRBJ2-1|TRBV5-1|.|.
CASSPEVGTHGNEQFF
TGCGCCAGCAGCCCGGAGGTAGGAACACATGGCAATGAGCAGTTCTTC
>TRBJ2-7|TRBV10-3|TRBD2|.
CAISGTSEGYEQYF
TGTGCCATCAGCGGAACTAGCGAGGGGTACGAGCAGTACTTC
>TRBJ2-1|TRBV7-3|.|.
CASSPGASNEQFF
TGTGCCAGCAGCCCCGGGGCGAGCAATGAGCAGTTCTTC
>TRBJ2-2|TRBV11-3|TRBD1|many
CASSYRQGAGELFF
TGTGCCAGCAGCTACCGACAGGGCGCCGGGGAGCTGTTTTTT
>TRBJ1-6|TRBV15|TRBD1|many
CATSVETQGSSPLHF
TGTGCCACCAGCGTCGAAACACAGGGGTCCTCACCCCTCCACTTT
>TRBJ2-5|TRBV27|.|many
CASSFSGSIPETQYF
TGTGCCAGCAGTTTCTCCGGATCGATACCTGAGACCCAGTACTTC
>TRBJ2-6|TRBV7-3|.|.
CASSSLGGYGANVLTF
TGTGCCAGCAGCTCCTTAGGGGGGTATGGGGCCAACGTCCTGACTTTC
>TRBJ2-1|TRBV3-1|TRBD1|.
CASRRGQGYNEQFF
TGTGCCAGCCGCCGCGGACAGGGGTACAATGAGCAGTTCTTC